A selection of T cell receptor beta chains follows, all from one sample in a study of T cell repertoires in ileal Crohn's disease. Assay used: immunoSEQ multiplex PCR; TCRdb lists only in-frame clones, some missing. The sample consists of roughly 30,000 clones, roughly 78% of them appearing once. Sequencing was carried out using ileal tissue. The receptors were gathered from an adult with Crohn's disease. Each CDR3 is given without its conserved first and last residue. Rows may omit the clone size; those that give it use once, few, many or a size class.

size	V	length	CDR3
-	TRBV19	14	ASSLDSRPSTDTQY
-	TRBV6-1	13	ASSEAFAAAQPQH
once	TRBV5-1	11	ASSPVQGTAQY
-	TRBV5-1	14	ASSFMASGRGGELF
-	TRBV10-2	12	ASSRLAGNYEQY
-	TRBV7-2	12	ASSILGQYYGYT
-	TRBV27	11	ASSIRAGNTIY
once	TRBV12-5	14	ASGLASTGGNTEAF
-	TRBV18	11	ASSRGQDTEAF
medium-sized	TRBV7-2	9	ASSLWGPGT
-	TRBV5-6	13	ASSLAGGSHQPQH
once	TRBV5-1	13	ASRLAGGISYEQY
few	TRBV5-6	13	ASSLQAGDTGELF
-	TRBV7-3	15	ASSLTGTGGNTGELF
-	TRBV19	12	ASSYGRGSDTIY
-	TRBV11-3	11	ASSLLNTGELF
-	TRBV5-4	12	ASSFDRGRTEAF
-	TRBV7-2	12	ASSLASYTGELF
-	TRBV9	12	ASSVVGQGDIQY
-	TRBV7-9	10	ASSLWAGGYT
-	TRBV28	12	ASQLQGATYEQY
-	TRBV19	14	ASSIAGSPGHQPQH
-	TRBV2	11	ASRRTGWNEQY
few	TRBV6-6	12	ASTLGGDVTEAF
-	TRBV5-1	12	ASSGDRSNTEAF
-	TRBV27	15	ASSPFSDRVSYNEQF
-	TRBV4-1	15	ASSQGLAGDPRYEQY
-	TRBV7-2	13	ASSLSSGIKETQY
-	TRBV9	12	ASSAEARGTEAF
-	TRBV7-2	14	ASSLLGLAGGDTQY
-	TRBV19	14	ASSQLAGGPSNEQF
once	TRBV5-1	13	ASSGPRDGGGGYT
-	TRBV20-1	9	SANDRDIQY
few	TRBV4-1	13	ASSVLGLTYNEQF
once	TRBV29-1	11	SAHRFGADTQY
once	TRBV5-1	12	ASSLEPGRNEQF
-	TRBV11-2	13	ASSLLTYVNYGYT
-	TRBV5-1	11	ASRTGVSYEQY
-	TRBV4-1	14	ASSQTPGATNEKLF
-	TRBV11-3	11	ASSLDRNTEAF
-	TRBV7-2	12	ASSPDRVVPEAF
-	TRBV4-2	15	ASSQDQAQTANYGYT
-	TRBV5-1	11	ASRQNRDEKLF
-	TRBV19	14	ASSIRLAGDQETQY
-	TRBV4-1	15	ASSQDLGTSLSDTQY
-	TRBV7-9	12	ASTTAGGFETQY
-	TRBV6-5	13	ASRPSGTGANVLT
-	TRBV9	11	ASSGPRSNEQF
-	TRBV6-1	12	ASSRTSGPYEQY
-	TRBV7-2	14	ASSLKTSGYGETQY
once	TRBV5-4	11	ASSLAQQETQY
-	TRBV9	16	ASSEGAWAGGPTGELF
-	TRBV19	12	ASSPSSYNSPLH
-	TRBV6-5	13	ASSRDRGNNQPQH